A selection of T cell receptor beta chains follows, all from one sample in a study of T cell repertoires in cytomegalovirus infection. A single record per CDR3 protein comes from TCRdb applying MiXCR to the reads. The data show 290,000 or so distinct CDR3 sequences, around 10% seen once. Sequenced sample: PBMCs. The receptor source for this set is a human donor in good health (CMV status not recorded). Some clones in this sample may be carry-over from other donors' samples. Each CDR3 is given with its conserved first and last residue. D genes are given only for firm matches. The listing skips clone size in some rows; elsewhere it reads once, few, many or a size class.

clone size,V gene,J gene,D gene,CDR3 DNA,CDR3 protein
many,TRBV7-6,TRBJ2-2,.,TGTGCCAGCAGCGTTTCCCAGGGCCTTCGTCCCGGGGAGCTGTTTTTT,CASSVSQGLRPGELFF
.,TRBV20-1,TRBJ2-2,.,TGCAGTGCTAGAAAAGGGGGGCTGGACCCCACCGGGGAGCTGTTTTTT,CSARKGGLDPTGELFF
many,TRBV20-1,TRBJ2-6,.,TGCAGTGCTAGACGTCACTCAGGGTCTGGGGCCAACGTCCTGACTTTC,CSARRHSGSGANVLTF
many,TRBV5-1,TRBJ2-3,TRBD2,TGCGCCAGCAGCTTGGCCAGGTGGGAGGGTCGCACAGATACGCAGTATTTT,CASSLARWEGRTDTQYF
few,TRBV5-1,TRBJ2-1,.,TGCGCCAGCAGCTTGGAATCCCCCGGAGATGAGCAGTTCTTC,CASSLESPGDEQFF
.,TRBV2,TRBJ2-2,.,TGTGCCAGCAGTGGGACGTCAGGGCCGAGCACCGGGGAGCTGTTTTTT,CASSGTSGPSTGELFF
few,TRBV20-1,TRBJ1-1,.,TGCAGTGCTTTAGGGCCGTGGGACACTGAAGCTTTCTTT,CSALGPWDTEAFF
few,TRBV3-1,TRBJ1-5,TRBD1,TGTGCCAGCAGCCAACTTGGACAGGGCAATCAGCCCCAGCATTTT,CASSQLGQGNQPQHF
many,TRBV7-6,TRBJ2-5,.,TGTGCCAGCAGCTTAAACCCCGGGGTGGGGGAGACCCAGTACTTC,CASSLNPGVGETQYF
many,TRBV7-6,TRBJ2-2,TRBD1,TGTGCCAGCAGCGTGACACGGGGACAGCAGAACACCGGGGAGCTGTTTTTT,CASSVTRGQQNTGELFF
many,TRBV29-1,TRBJ2-1,TRBD1,TGCAGCGGCGTAGACAGGGACTACAATGAGCAGTTCTTC,CSGVDRDYNEQFF
many,TRBV7-9,TRBJ2-1,.,TGTGCCAGCAGCTTAGGAACGGGGGGCCCAACTGAGCAGTTCTTC,CASSLGTGGPTEQFF
.,TRBV10-3,TRBJ2-5,TRBD1,TGTGCCATCAGCGTTCCCGCGACAGGGGTCGCCCAAGAGACCCAGTACTTC,CAISVPATGVAQETQYF
.,TRBV7-9,TRBJ2-1,.,TGTGCCAGCAGCAGTTTTAAGGGCAATGAGCAGTTCTTC,CASSSFKGNEQFF
many,TRBV7-2,TRBJ2-6,.,TGTGCCAGCAGCTTATCATCTACGGGGGCCGGGGCCAACGTCCTGACTTTC,CASSLSSTGAGANVLTF
many,TRBV15,TRBJ2-2,.,TGTGCCACCAGCAGAGAGGGGGCAGGCACCGGGGAGCTGTTTTTT,CATSREGAGTGELFF
many,TRBV28,TRBJ1-1,TRBD1,TGTGCCAGCAGCCTCCCCAGTATGGCCAGGGGGGCTGAAGCTTTCTTT,CASSLPSMARGAEAFF
many,TRBV9,TRBJ2-5,.,TGTGCCAGCAGCGCGTCCGGGAGCGGAGAGACCCAGTACTTC,CASSASGSGETQYF
.,TRBV27,TRBJ2-1,TRBD2,TGTGCCAGCAGTTTATCGTGGGGGGGGAGCAATGAGCAGTTCTTC,CASSLSWGGSNEQFF
.,TRBV27,TRBJ2-3,.,TGTGCCAGCAGTTTAGAGGCGGGGCGAACCACAGATACGCAGTATTTT,CASSLEAGRTTDTQYF
many,TRBV7-3,TRBJ2-1,.,TGTGCCAGCAGCCCGGGGGGCCAGGGAGGCTACAATGAGCAGTTCTTC,CASSPGGQGGYNEQFF
many,TRBV6-2/TRBV6-3,TRBJ2-6,TRBD1,TGTGCCAGCAGTTACCCGATCGGACAGGGGACAAGCTCTGGGGCCAACGTCCTGACTTTC,CASSYPIGQGTSSGANVLTF
.,TRBV7-9,TRBJ2-1,.,TGTGCCAGCAGCTCTAGCGAAGGGCTGTTCTTC,CASSSSEGLFF
many,TRBV7-2,TRBJ1-2,.,TGTGCCAGCAGCTTTAACATCCCCGGCGGCTATGGCTACACCTTC,CASSFNIPGGYGYTF
many,TRBV29-1,TRBJ2-3,.,TGCAGCGTTAGGATCGCAGATACGCAGTATTTT,CSVRIADTQYF
few,TRBV6-5,TRBJ2-4,.,TGTGCCAGCAGTTACTCGGGGATCCACATTCAGTACTTC,CASSYSGIHIQYF
many,TRBV20-1,TRBJ2-1,.,TGCAGTGCTGGGGGGGGCCCGGTCTATGAGCAGTTCTTC,CSAGGGPVYEQFF
many,TRBV6-1,TRBJ2-1,.,TGTGCCAGCAGTGAAGAATCTGCTAGTAGCAATGAGCAGTTCTTC,CASSEESASSNEQFF